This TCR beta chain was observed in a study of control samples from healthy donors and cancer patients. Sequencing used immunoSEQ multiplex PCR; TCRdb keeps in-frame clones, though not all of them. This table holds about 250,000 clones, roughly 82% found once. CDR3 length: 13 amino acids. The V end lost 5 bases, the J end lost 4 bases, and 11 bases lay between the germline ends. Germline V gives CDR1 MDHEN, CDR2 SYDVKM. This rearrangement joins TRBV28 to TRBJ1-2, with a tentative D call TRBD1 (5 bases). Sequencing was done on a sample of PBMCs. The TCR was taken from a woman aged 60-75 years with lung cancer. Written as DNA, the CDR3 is TGTGCCAGCAGTCGAGGGACCTTCTATGGCTACACCTTC. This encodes CASSRGTFYGYTF.